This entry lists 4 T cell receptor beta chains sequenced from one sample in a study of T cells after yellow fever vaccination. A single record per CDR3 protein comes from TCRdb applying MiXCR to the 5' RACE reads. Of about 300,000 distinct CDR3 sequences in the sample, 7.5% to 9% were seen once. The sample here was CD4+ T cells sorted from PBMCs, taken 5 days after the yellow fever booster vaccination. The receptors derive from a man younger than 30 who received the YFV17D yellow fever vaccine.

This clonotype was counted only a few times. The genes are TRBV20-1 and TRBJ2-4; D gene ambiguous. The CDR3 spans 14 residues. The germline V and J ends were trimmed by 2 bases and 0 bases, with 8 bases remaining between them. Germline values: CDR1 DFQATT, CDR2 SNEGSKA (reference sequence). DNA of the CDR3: TGCAGTGCTAGAACCCGAATAGCCAAAAACATTCAGTACTTC. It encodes CSARTRIAKNIQYF.

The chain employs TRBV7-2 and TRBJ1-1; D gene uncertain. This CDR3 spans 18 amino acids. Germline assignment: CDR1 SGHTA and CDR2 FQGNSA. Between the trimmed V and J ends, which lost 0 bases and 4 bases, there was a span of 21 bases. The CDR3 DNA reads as TGTGCCAGCAGCTTAGCGCAATTGGCAGGCCATTTAGGCACTGAAGCTTTCTTT. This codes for CASSLAQLAGHLGTEAFF.

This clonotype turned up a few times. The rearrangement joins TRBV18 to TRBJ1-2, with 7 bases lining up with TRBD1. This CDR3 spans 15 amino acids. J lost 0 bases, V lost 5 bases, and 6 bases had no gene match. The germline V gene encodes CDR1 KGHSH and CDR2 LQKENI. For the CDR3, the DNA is TGTGCCAGCTCAACGGAGGGACAGCCTAACTATGGCTACACCTTC. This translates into CASSTEGQPNYGYTF.

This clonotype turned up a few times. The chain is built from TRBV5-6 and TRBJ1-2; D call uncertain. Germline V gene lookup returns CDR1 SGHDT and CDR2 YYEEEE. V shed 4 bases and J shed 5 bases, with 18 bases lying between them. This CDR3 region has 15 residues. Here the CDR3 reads CASSPSLGKEYGYTF. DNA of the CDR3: TGTGCCAGCAGCCCTAGTTTGGGTAAAGAATATGGCTACACCTTC.